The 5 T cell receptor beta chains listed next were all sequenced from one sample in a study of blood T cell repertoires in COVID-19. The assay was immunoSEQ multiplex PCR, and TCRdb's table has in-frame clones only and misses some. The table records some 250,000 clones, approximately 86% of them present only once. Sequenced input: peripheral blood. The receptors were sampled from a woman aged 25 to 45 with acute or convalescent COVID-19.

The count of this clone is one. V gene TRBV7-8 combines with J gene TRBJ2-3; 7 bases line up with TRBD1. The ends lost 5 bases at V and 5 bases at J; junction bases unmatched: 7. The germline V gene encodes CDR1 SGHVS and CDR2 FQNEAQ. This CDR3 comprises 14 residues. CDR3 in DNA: TGTGCCAGCAGCCCAAAGGGGGCTGGAGATACGCAGTATTTT. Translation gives CASSPKGAGDTQYF.

CDR3 coding DNA: TGTGCCAGCAGTTTACGGGGTAGTACACCCCTCCACTTT. Amino acids: CASSLRGSTPLHF. The chain recombines TRBV12-3 or TRBV12-4 with TRBJ1-6; no clear D gene. The ends were cut back, 2 bases at V and 11 bases at J, with 10 bases in the middle. The CDR3 length is 13 residues.

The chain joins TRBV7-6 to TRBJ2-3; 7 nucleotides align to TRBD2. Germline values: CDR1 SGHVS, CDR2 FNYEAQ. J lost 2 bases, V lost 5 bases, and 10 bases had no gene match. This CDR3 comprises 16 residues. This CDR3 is CASSISSGQPTDTQYF. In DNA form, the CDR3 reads TGTGCCAGCAGCATTTCTAGCGGTCAGCCCACAGATACGCAGTATTTT. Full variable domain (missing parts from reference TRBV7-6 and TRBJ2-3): GAGVSQSPRYKVTKRGQDVALRCDPISGHVSLYWYRQALGQGPEFLTYFNYEAQQDKSGLPNDRFSAERPEGSISTLTIQRTEQRDSAMYRCASSISSGQPTDTQYFGPGTRLTVL.

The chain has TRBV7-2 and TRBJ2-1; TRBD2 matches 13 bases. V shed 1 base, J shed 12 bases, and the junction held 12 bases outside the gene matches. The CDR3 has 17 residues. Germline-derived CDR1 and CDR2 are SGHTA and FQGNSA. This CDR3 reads CASSLGSRTSGSLGQFF. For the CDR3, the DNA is TGTGCCAGCAGCTTAGGGAGTCGGACTAGCGGGAGTCTGGGGCAGTTCTTC.

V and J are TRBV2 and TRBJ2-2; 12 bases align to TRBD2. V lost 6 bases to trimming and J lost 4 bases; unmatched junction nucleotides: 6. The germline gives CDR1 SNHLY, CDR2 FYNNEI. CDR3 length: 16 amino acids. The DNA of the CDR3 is TGTGCCAGCAGGGAACTAGCGGGAGGTCCCACCGGGGAGCTGTTTTTT. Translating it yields CASRELAGGPTGELFF.